This T cell receptor (beta chain) was sequenced for a study of blood T cell repertoires in COVID-19. As for the study in general: T cells, B-cell-depleted T cells, or PBMCs provided the cDNA or gDNA that served as material.

V shed 2 bases and J 5 bases; nucleotides not matched to a gene: 6. The CDR3 runs 14 residues. CDR1 is LGHDT, CDR2 YNNKEL, per germline (reference sequence). Assay: immunoSEQ multiplex PCR; the TCRdb copy retains only in-frame clones and omits some. This table holds roughly 56,000 clones, 80% to 90% found once. Specimen: peripheral blood. The chain employs TRBV3-1 (or the pseudogene TRBV3-2) and TRBJ2-7; 7 bases agree with TRBD1. This TCR derives from a human donor in a cohort sampled during active COVID-19. In nucleotides, the CDR3 is TGTGCCAGCAGCCAATTTCAGGGGGTAGACGAGCAGTACTTC. Encoded protein: CASSQFQGVDEQYF.